Each of the 26 T cell receptor beta chains below was sequenced from the same sample in a study of T cells in localized non-small cell lung cancer. Using immunoSEQ multiplex PCR, the repertoire was profiled, and TCRdb retains in-frame clones only, with some absent. The sample has 900 to 1,300 clones, about 25% seen once. Sequenced here: normal lung tissue next to the tumor, sampled before any cancer treatment. The source of these receptors is a male donor at least 60 years old with stage I lung adenocarcinoma.

For the CDR3, the DNA is TGTGCCAGCGAAACAGGGAGCGAAAAACTGTTTTTT. As protein: CASETGSEKLFF. The rearrangement uses TRBV2 and TRBJ1-4, with a tentative D call TRBD1 (6 bases). Trimming removed 8 bases at V and 8 bases at J, with 12 bases between. Germline V gives CDR1 SNHLY, CDR2 FYNNEI. This CDR3 comprises 12 residues.

This clone was observed a handful of times. The genes are TRBV11-3 and TRBJ1-1; TRBD1 is a possible D gene (6 bases). The germline V gene has CDR1 SGHNT and CDR2 YENEEA. This CDR3 comprises 14 residues. Trimming removed 1 base at V and 6 bases at J, with 12 bases between. The CDR3 nucleotides are TGTGCCAGCAGCTTAGGGGGGGCGCCTGCTGAAGCTTTCTTT. It is translated as CASSLGGAPAEAFF.

This clone was counted between two and nine times. A read error may produce the germline difference seen at one junction end. This chain connects TRBV6-8 to TRBJ2-3; tentatively, D is TRBD2 (5 bases). Germline values: CDR1 MNHGY, CDR2 SAAAGT. This CDR3 region has 14 residues. The CDR3 DNA sequence: TGTGCCATCAGTGGAGCGGAAACCACAGATACGCAGTATTTT. Protein sequence: CAISGAETTDTQYF.

This clone was recorded a few times. The rearrangement links TRBV9 to TRBJ2-7, with D perhaps TRBD1 or TRBD2 (5 bases each). This CDR3 is 14 amino acids long. Trimming stripped 5 bases from V and 3 bases from J, with 15 bases between. Per the germline V gene, CDR1 is SGDLS and CDR2 is YYNGEE. In nucleotides, the CDR3 is TGTGCCAGCAGTGAGGGGCCCAGCATCTACGAGCAGTACTTC. Its translation is CASSEGPSIYEQYF. Together with reference TRBV9 and TRBJ2-7, the CDR3 gives the full variable domain: DSGVTQTPKHLITATGQRVTLRCSPRSGDLSVYWYQQSLDQGLQFLIQYYNGEERAKGNILERFSAQQFPDLHSELNLSSLELGDSALYFCASSEGPSIYEQYFGPGTRLTVT.

The chain links TRBV30 to TRBJ2-1, with TRBD2 as a possible D gene (5 bases). The CDR3 length is 12 residues. V shed 2 bases and J shed 10 bases, with 12 bases lying between them. Germline values: CDR1 GTSNPN, CDR2 SVGIG (reference sequence). The CDR3 spells CAWSPWTGEQFF. The DNA for the CDR3 is TGTGCCTGGAGTCCATGGACTGGAGAGCAGTTCTTC.

This clone was detected only a few times. The chain links TRBV11-3 to TRBJ2-5, with TRBD1 identical over 8 bases. The J segment lost 4 bases and the V segment lost 4 bases, leaving 8 bases of the junction unmatched. CDR3 length: 15 amino acids. Germline CDR1 is SGHNT and CDR2 is YENEEA. The CDR3, as DNA: TGTGCCAGCAGCTCGGGACAGGATTCCCCAGAGACCCAGTACTTC. It is translated as CASSSGQDSPETQYF.

CDR3 in DNA: TGTGCCAGCAGTTCGAGCGGGACTAACACCGGGGAGCTGTTTTTT. It yields the protein CASSSSGTNTGELFF. The genes are TRBV11-3 and TRBJ2-2; 7 bases align to TRBD2. CDR1 is SGHNT, CDR2 YENEEA, per germline. The CDR3 length is 15 residues. Trimming removed 6 bases from V and 2 bases from J; junction bases left unmatched: 6.

The genes are TRBV18 and TRBJ1-1; 8 nucleotides align to TRBD1. This CDR3 comprises 14 residues. After removal of 3 bases from V and 6 bases from J, the junction contained 6 bases not matched to a gene. Germline loops: CDR1 KGHSH, CDR2 LQKENI. DNA for the CDR3: TGTGCCAGCTCACCGAATATACAGGGGGCTGAAGCTTTCTTT. Amino acids: CASSPNIQGAEAFF.

The CDR3 reads CASSYSGQSNQPQHF. The CDR3 DNA reads as TGTGCCAGCAGTTACTCGGGACAGAGCAATCAGCCCCAGCATTTT. This chain joins TRBV6-8 and TRBJ1-5; 7 bases match TRBD1. Trimming took 0 bases from V and 1 from J; bases not matched to a gene: 0. This CDR3 is 15 amino acids long. CDR1 and CDR2 (germline): MNHGY, SAAAGT.

This clone has more than one count but fewer than ten. This chain links TRBV2 with TRBJ1-2; tentative D call: TRBD1 (5 bases). The CDR3 contains 15 residues. The V gene lost 2 bases and the J gene lost 8 bases, with 18 bases spanning the gap. Germline V gives CDR1 SNHLY, CDR2 FYNNEI. DNA for the CDR3: TGTGCCAGCAGTGAAACCGGGGCCCAGTCAGGGGGCTACACCTTC. As protein: CASSETGAQSGGYTF.

This clone has a handful of counts. CDR3 nucleotide sequence: TGCGCCAGCAGCCGGACAGAAAATGGAAACACCATATATTTT. As protein: CASSRTENGNTIYF. V is TRBV23-1 and J is TRBJ1-3; D is perhaps TRBD1 (6 bases). TRBV23-1 is given ORF status, its function remaining uncertain. The CDR3 is 14 amino acids. The germline V and J ends were trimmed by 6 bases and 3 bases, with 12 bases remaining between them.

The J gene is TRBJ2-1, the V gene TRBV29-1; 9 nucleotides match TRBD1. This CDR3 is built from 14 residues. Germline V gene sequence: CDR1 SQVTM, CDR2 ANQGSEA. With 8 bases clipped from V and 9 bases from J, the junction kept 14 bases outside the gene matches. The CDR3 DNA sequence: TGCAGCACAACAATAGGGGACAGGGCAATTGAGCAGTTCTTC. Amino acid sequence: CSTTIGDRAIEQFF.

This clone was seen a few times. The chain combines TRBV23-1 with TRBJ2-4, with TRBD2 matching 12 bases. TRBV23-1 is given ORF status, its function remaining uncertain. This CDR3 spans 19 amino acids. Trimming at V came to 4 bases and at J to 4 bases, leaving 14 bases not matched to a gene. The CDR3 reads CASSRSSGRAFEEKNIQYF. CDR3 bases: TGCGCCAGCAGTCGATCTAGCGGGAGGGCTTTTGAGGAAAAAAACATTCAGTACTTC.

The table lists this clone with a few counts. The V gene is TRBV19, the J gene TRBJ2-1, with TRBD2 matching over 10 bases. Germline V gene sequence: CDR1 LNHDA, CDR2 SQIVND (reference sequence). Unmatched junction bases numbered 5, after V lost 5 bases and J lost 4 bases. The CDR3 has 15 amino acids. The CDR3 is CASSLSSGGYNEQFF. CDR3 sequence (DNA): TGTGCCAGTAGTCTATCTAGCGGGGGATACAATGAGCAGTTCTTC.

V gene TRBV30 combines with J gene TRBJ2-1; a possible D gene is TRBD2 (5 bases). CDR3 length: 12 amino acids. V was pared by 7 bases and J by 8 bases, with 15 bases between. Per germline, CDR1 GTSNPN and CDR2 SVGIG (reference sequence). CDR3 protein: CASRSAVDEQFF. For the CDR3, the DNA is TGTGCCTCCCGTAGCGCGGTCGATGAGCAGTTCTTC.

Relative to its sample, this clone is medium-sized. The chain is built from TRBV9 and TRBJ1-4, with TRBD1 as a possible D gene (6 bases). The CDR3 is 14 residues long. CDR1 is SGDLS and CDR2 is YYNGEE in the germline V gene. V was trimmed by 4 bases and J by 10 bases, leaving 17 bases between them. The DNA of the CDR3 is TGTGCCAGCAGCCCCGAGCTCAGGGGTGGAAAACTGTTTTTT. Protein sequence: CASSPELRGGKLFF.

By sample share, this clone is medium-sized. The chain couples TRBV11-3 to TRBJ2-5; TRBD1 matches 9 bases. J lost 4 bases, V lost 5 bases, and 14 bases had no gene match. The CDR3 spans 17 residues. Germline V CDR1 and CDR2: SGHNT, YENEEA. In nucleotides, the CDR3 is TGTGCCAGCAGCCTACTGACAGGGGGATCCTCCGGAGAGACCCAGTACTTC. Translating it yields CASSLLTGGSSGETQYF.

This clone was seen more than once but under ten times. This rearrangement joins TRBV2 to TRBJ1-5, with D maybe TRBD1 (5 bases). Trimming shortened V by 4 bases and J by 2 bases, and 12 bases separated the two germline ends. The CDR3 covers 15 residues. From germline, CDR1 is SNHLY and CDR2 FYNNEI. The CDR3 reads CASSAGRVGNQPQHF. The CDR3, as DNA: TGTGCCAGCAGTGCGGGCAGGGTGGGCAATCAGCCCCAGCATTTT.

Within the sample, this clone is medium-sized. V gene TRBV7-2 combines with J gene TRBJ1-5, with a weak D call TRBD1 (5 bases). Trimming stripped 5 bases from V and 14 bases from J, with 19 bases between. Germline CDR1 reads SGHTA; CDR2 reads FQGNSA. The CDR3 covers 13 residues. Here the CDR3 DNA reads TGTGCCAGCAGCATGATTGGGGGAGGGGTAAAGCATTTT. Its protein product is CASSMIGGGVKHF.

The chain has TRBV11-3 and TRBJ1-3, with D maybe TRBD1 (5 bases). The CDR3 has 16 residues. Trimming cost V 2 bases and J 4 bases, with 15 bases left between them. Germline V gene lookup returns CDR1 SGHNT and CDR2 YENEEA. CDR3 coding DNA: TGTGCCAGCAGCTTAAATCCCGGGGCCGGGGGAAACACCATATATTTT. This codes for CASSLNPGAGGNTIYF.

The chain couples TRBV11-3 to TRBJ2-1; 7 bases align to TRBD2. Germline V gene sequence: CDR1 SGHNT, CDR2 YENEEA. The CDR3 is 14 amino acids. With V trimmed by 5 bases and J by 6 bases, 7 bases remained unmatched. CDR3 in amino acids: CASSQRGTTNEQFF. The CDR3, as DNA: TGTGCCAGCAGCCAAAGAGGGACTACCAATGAGCAGTTCTTC.

This clone was seen more than once but under ten times. The chain couples TRBV6-8 to TRBJ1-2; D possibly corresponds to TRBD1 (5 bases). This CDR3 is 14 amino acids long. V lost 5 bases and J 4 bases, leaving 14 bases between the germline ends. Germline V CDR1 and CDR2: MNHGY, SAAAGT. CDR3 DNA: TGTGCCAGCAGTCAAGACAGAGACGTCTATGGCTACACCTTC. This sequence encodes CASSQDRDVYGYTF.

By sample share, this clone is medium-sized. V and J are TRBV11-3 and TRBJ2-3; D tentatively fits TRBD1 or TRBD2 (6 bases each). Per germline, CDR1 SGHNT and CDR2 YENEEA. The CDR3 sequence is 16 residues long. V was pared by 3 bases and J by 4 bases, with 17 bases between. Here the CDR3 DNA reads TGTGCCAGCAGCTTGGAGGGACACGGTGGGGCAGATACGCAGTATTTT. Translating it yields CASSLEGHGGADTQYF.

This clone came up once. This chain connects TRBV18 to TRBJ1-2, with TRBD1 matching 11 bases. CDR3 length equals 16 residues. Per germline, CDR1 KGHSH and CDR2 LQKENI. J was trimmed by 2 bases and V by 2 bases; bases with no gene match: 4. This CDR3 is CASSPGTGGYNYGYTF. DNA for the CDR3: TGTGCCAGCTCACCAGGGACAGGGGGTTACAACTATGGCTACACCTTC. Looking up the rest from reference TRBV18 and TRBJ1-2 gives the full variable domain: NAGVMQNPRHLVRRRGQEARLRCSPMKGHSHVYWYRQLPEEGLKFMVYLQKENIIDESGMPKERFSAEFPKEGPSILRIQQVVRGDSAAYFCASSPGTGGYNYGYTFGSGTRLTVV.

The rearrangement joins TRBV27 to TRBJ2-3, with unresolved D. The V end lost 5 bases, the J end lost 1 base, and 13 bases lay between the germline ends. The CDR3 runs to 15 residues. Germline values: CDR1 MNHEY, CDR2 SMNVEV (reference sequence). The CDR3 is CASSARTLGTDTQYF. The CDR3 region has the DNA TGTGCCAGCAGTGCCCGTACCCTAGGCACAGATACGCAGTATTTT.

The V call is TRBV28, the J call TRBJ2-7; 11 nucleotides line up with TRBD1. Germline V gives CDR1 MDHEN, CDR2 SYDVKM. The junction had 6 bases not matched to a gene; V was cut back by 5 bases and J by 3 bases. The CDR3 has 15 amino acids. The CDR3: CASSVSGTGGYEQYF. For the CDR3, the DNA is TGTGCCAGCAGTGTCTCCGGGACAGGGGGCTACGAGCAGTACTTC.